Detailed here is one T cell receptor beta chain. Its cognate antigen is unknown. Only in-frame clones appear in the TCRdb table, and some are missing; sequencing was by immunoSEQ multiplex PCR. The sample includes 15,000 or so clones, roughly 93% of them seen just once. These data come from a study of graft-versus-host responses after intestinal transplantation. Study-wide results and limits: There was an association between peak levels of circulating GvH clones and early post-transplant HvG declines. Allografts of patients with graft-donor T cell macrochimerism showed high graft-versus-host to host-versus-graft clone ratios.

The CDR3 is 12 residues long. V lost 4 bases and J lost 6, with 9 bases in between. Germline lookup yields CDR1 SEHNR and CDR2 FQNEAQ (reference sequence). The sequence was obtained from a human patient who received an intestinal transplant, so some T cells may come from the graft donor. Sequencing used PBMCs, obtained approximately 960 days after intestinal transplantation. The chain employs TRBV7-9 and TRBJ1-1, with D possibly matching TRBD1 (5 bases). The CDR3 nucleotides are TGTGCCAGCAGCTCGGGGCCCCCTGAAGCTTTCTTT. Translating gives CASSSGPPEAFF.